These 30 T cell receptor beta chains originate from one sample sequenced in a study of a mutant IDH1 vaccine in newly diagnosed glioma. Clones were sequenced by immunoSEQ multiplex PCR, and TCRdb holds only the in-frame ones, with some missing. Among about 13,000 clones listed, roughly 72% were seen once. Their target antigens are unknown. The time point here: week 47, end of study. Vaccination comprised doses that each held 300 ug of mutant IDH1 20-mer peptide, plus topical imiquimod. Material: PBMCs, obtained from a glioma patient whose treatment included an IDH1 peptide vaccine. The receptor set was obtained from a woman in her thirties or forties with glioma.

The chain uses TRBV5-1 and TRBJ2-1; TRBD2 agrees at 9 bases. The germline V gene has CDR1 SGHRS and CDR2 YFSETQ. The trim removed 0 bases at V and 7 bases at J, leaving 8 bases unmatched. The CDR3 totals 16 residues. In nucleotides, the CDR3 is TGCGCCAGCAGCTTGGGTCTAGCGGGATGGGTTAATGAGCAGTTCTTC. Its translation: CASSLGLAGWVNEQFF.

The chain combines TRBV28 with TRBJ1-2; a weak D match, TRBD1 (5 bases). Per germline, CDR1 MDHEN and CDR2 SYDVKM. With 8 bases removed from V and 7 bases from J, the gap between germline ends came to 17 bases. The CDR3 consists of 13 residues. The DNA of the CDR3 is TGTGCCAGCGGACGACCCGACAGATCTGGCTACACCTTC. Its translation is CASGRPDRSGYTF.

The count of this clone is one. The J gene is TRBJ1-2, the V gene TRBV5-6; tentatively, D is TRBD1 (5 bases). The CDR3 is 14 residues long. V was clipped by 0 bases and J by 7 bases, with 13 bases between them. CDR1 and CDR2 (germline): SGHDT, YYEEEE. CDR3 region: CASSLAGRVAGYTF. CDR3 sequence (DNA): TGTGCCAGCAGCTTGGCGGGCAGGGTTGCTGGCTACACCTTC.

V usage is TRBV9 and J usage is TRBJ2-7, with a tentative D call TRBD2 (7 bases). The CDR3 has 14 residues. V was clipped by 4 bases and J by 11 bases, with 22 bases between them. Germline CDR1 SGDLS, CDR2 YYNGEE. The CDR3 spells CASSPSMGGDNEYF. Here the CDR3 DNA reads TGTGCCAGCAGCCCATCCATGGGGGGGGACAACGAGTACTTC.

This chain joins TRBV10-1 and TRBJ1-5; D not certain. V lost 7 bases, J lost 9 bases, and 19 bases lay in between. CDR1 is WNHNN and CDR2 is SYGVQD in the germline V gene (reference sequence). CDR3 size: 14 residues. The CDR3 loop reads CASIARGSQVPQHF. CDR3 nucleotides: TGCGCCAGCATCGCACGGGGATCCCAGGTGCCCCAGCATTTT.

The chain joins TRBV9 to TRBJ1-1; 8 bases align to TRBD1. The CDR3 length is 14 residues. Trimming cost V 3 bases and J 1 base; bases outside gene matches: 2. The germline CDR1 and CDR2 sequences are SGDLS and YYNGEE. This CDR3 is CASSATGANTEAFF. For the CDR3, the DNA is TGTGCCAGCAGCGCGACAGGGGCGAACACTGAAGCTTTCTTT.

The chain links TRBV9 to TRBJ2-3; D tentatively reads TRBD1 or TRBD2 (5 bases each). The V end was cut by 3 bases, the J end by 6 bases, with 11 bases between. The germline V gene encodes CDR1 SGDLS and CDR2 YYNGEE. This CDR3 comprises 13 residues. The CDR3 sequence is CASSAGPNDTQYF. The CDR3 DNA reads as TGTGCCAGCAGCGCGGGACCCAACGATACGCAGTATTTT.

The chain employs TRBV18 and TRBJ1-1; D gene ambiguous. Trimming removed 2 bases at V and 5 bases at J, with 9 bases between. Germline assignment: CDR1 KGHSH and CDR2 LQKENI. The CDR3 totals 13 residues. The CDR3 bases are TGTGCCAGCTCACCAATTTTGGGAACTGAAGCTTTCTTT. Amino acids: CASSPILGTEAFF.

V is TRBV5-4 and J is TRBJ2-3; 7 bases are shared with TRBD1. V lost 4 bases and J lost 4; bases outside the gene matches: 3. The CDR3 spans 13 residues. The germline V gene has CDR1 SGHNT and CDR2 YYREEE (reference sequence). As DNA, the CDR3 is TGTGCCAGCAGCCTCCAGGGGGCAGATACGCAGTATTTT. It specifies CASSLQGADTQYF.

V is TRBV28 and J is TRBJ2-7, with D tentatively TRBD2 (6 bases). This CDR3 comprises 12 residues. Trimming cost V 8 bases and J 7 bases, with 15 bases left between them. Germline CDR1 and CDR2: MDHEN and SYDVKM. CDR3 nucleotides: TGTGCCAGCGGGGCGGGTCGGGGGGAGCAGTACTTC. This sequence encodes CASGAGRGEQYF.

The chain uses TRBV2 and TRBJ2-5; no reliable D call. The germline CDR1 and CDR2 sequences are SNHLY and FYNNEI. The ends were cut back, 0 bases at V and 1 base at J, with 6 bases in the middle. The CDR3 runs to 14 residues. The CDR3 coding sequence is TGTGCCAGCAGTGAAGCGTGGACCCAAGAGACCCAGTACTTC. Translation: CASSEAWTQETQYF.

The rearrangement links TRBV27 to TRBJ1-5; no reliable D call. Germline V gives CDR1 MNHEY, CDR2 SMNVEV (reference sequence). The germline V and J ends were trimmed by 3 bases and 1 base, with 4 bases remaining between them. The CDR3 runs to 13 residues. CDR3: CASSFSSNQPQHF. CDR3 DNA: TGTGCCAGCAGTTTTTCCAGCAATCAGCCCCAGCATTTT.

This sequence joins TRBV9 and TRBJ2-1, with TRBD2 matching 11 bases. Germline V gene lookup returns CDR1 SGDLS and CDR2 YYNGEE. The CDR3 is 16 amino acids. Trimming took 0 bases from V and 8 from J; bases not matched to a gene: 7. The CDR3 here is CASSVALAGGLHEQFF. The CDR3 region has the DNA TGTGCCAGCAGCGTAGCCCTAGCGGGGGGCCTACATGAGCAGTTCTTC.

The chain joins TRBV7-9 to TRBJ1-1, with 9 bases that match TRBD1. The CDR3 spans 14 residues. J was trimmed by 5 bases and V by 4 bases; bases with no gene match: 5. Per the germline V gene, CDR1 is SEHNR and CDR2 is FQNEAQ (reference sequence). Here the CDR3 DNA reads TGTGCCAGCAGCTCTGGGACAGGGAGTACTGAAGCTTTCTTT. The encoded protein is CASSSGTGSTEAFF.

The rearrangement links TRBV7-2 to TRBJ1-2; D is unresolved. V shed 0 bases and J shed 8 bases, with 19 bases lying between them. This CDR3 comprises 16 residues. Germline V gives CDR1 SGHTA, CDR2 FQGNSA. The CDR3 is CASSLANPGLGPGYTF. The CDR3 coding sequence is TGTGCCAGCAGCTTAGCCAATCCCGGGTTAGGGCCGGGCTACACCTTC.

V is TRBV4-3 and J is TRBJ2-7, with unresolved D. Germline-derived CDR1 and CDR2 are LGHNA and YSLEER. Trimming removed 4 bases at V and 3 bases at J, with 13 bases between. This CDR3 comprises 14 residues. The chain's CDR3 is CASSPPGRHYEQYF. The CDR3 nucleotides read TGCGCCAGCAGCCCCCCAGGCCGCCACTACGAGCAGTACTTC.

The J gene is TRBJ2-3, the V gene TRBV7-2; D not resolved. The germline V gene has CDR1 SGHTA and CDR2 FQGNSA. The CDR3 covers 15 residues. The V end was cut by 3 bases, the J end by 0 bases, with 10 bases between. The CDR3 loop is CASSFLRLSTDTQYF. CDR3 in DNA: TGTGCCAGCAGCTTTCTCCGGCTGAGCACAGATACGCAGTATTTT. Variable domain in full (rest from reference TRBV7-2 and TRBJ2-3): GAGVSQSPSNKVTEKGKDVELRCDPISGHTALYWYRQSLGQGLEFLIYFQGNSAPDKSGLPSDRFSAERTGGSVSTLTIQRTQQEDSAVYLCASSFLRLSTDTQYFGPGTRLTVL.

The chain couples TRBV6-1 to TRBJ1-1; the D gene is possibly TRBD1 (6 bases). CDR1 and CDR2 from the germline V gene are MNHNS and SASEGT. V shed 5 bases and J shed 4 bases, with 14 bases lying between them. The CDR3 loop spans 14 amino acids. In nucleotides, the CDR3 is TGTGCCAGCAGTATGACAGGCGCGGGCACTGAAGCTTTCTTT. Translated, it gives CASSMTGAGTEAFF.

CDR3 DNA sequence: TGTGCCAGCAGTCTGGGGTCCCCCGCCCGGGGATATGGCTACACCTTC. The encoded protein is CASSLGSPARGYGYTF. The rearrangement links TRBV28 to TRBJ1-2; D gene uncertain. Germline V gene lookup returns CDR1 MDHEN and CDR2 SYDVKM. The V end was cut by 5 bases, the J end by 5 bases, with 21 bases between. This CDR3 has 16 residues.

Within the sample, this clone is medium-sized (0.01 to 0.1%). The chain recombines TRBV5-1 with TRBJ2-7; maybe TRBD1 (6 bases). V was cut by 3 bases and J by 2 bases, with 9 bases left in between. Germline assignment: CDR1 SGHRS and CDR2 YFSETQ. The CDR3 is made up of 13 amino acids. CDR3 region: CASSWDKAYEQYF. The CDR3 DNA follows: TGCGCCAGCAGCTGGGACAAAGCCTACGAGCAGTACTTC.

The rearrangement joins TRBV29-1 to TRBJ2-7; TRBD1 aligns across 8 bases. The CDR3 totals 14 residues. CDR1 and CDR2 from the germline V gene are SQVTM and ANQGSEA. Trimming at V came to 4 bases and at J to 7 bases, leaving 12 bases not matched to a gene. The CDR3 loop is CSVGWTGNSEEQYF. In DNA form, the CDR3 reads TGCAGCGTTGGGTGGACAGGGAACAGTGAGGAGCAGTACTTC.

This clone appeared once. This chain links TRBV5-1 with TRBJ2-7, with TRBD1 matching 9 bases. This CDR3 is built from 15 residues. V shed 2 bases, J shed 2 bases, and the junction held 5 bases outside the gene matches. From germline, CDR1 is SGHRS and CDR2 YFSETQ. The DNA of the CDR3 is TGCGCCAGCAGCTTAATTCGGGACAGGGCCTACGAGCAGTACTTC. It codes for CASSLIRDRAYEQYF.

The gene calls are TRBV7-2 and TRBJ2-1; D may be TRBD2 (5 bases). Germline V gene sequence: CDR1 SGHTA, CDR2 FQGNSA. This CDR3 has 15 amino acids. The V end lost 1 base, the J end lost 3 bases, and 10 bases lay between the germline ends. CDR3 region: CASSLEAGIYNEQFF. DNA for the CDR3: TGTGCCAGCAGCTTAGAGGCGGGCATCTACAATGAGCAGTTCTTC.

This clone ranks as medium-sized (0.01 to 0.1%). The chain joins TRBV5-1 to TRBJ2-7; D unresolved. The CDR3 spans 14 residues. Germline V gene lookup returns CDR1 SGHRS and CDR2 YFSETQ. V lost 4 bases to trimming and J lost 3 bases, with 14 bases between them. CDR3 region: CASSPMITRYEQYF. CDR3 nucleotides: TGCGCCAGCAGCCCGATGATAACTCGCTACGAGCAGTACTTC.

This clone was counted a single time. J is TRBJ1-2 and V is TRBV19; D is ambiguous. There are 15 residues in the CDR3. Between the trimmed V and J ends, which lost 6 bases and 4 bases, there was a span of 18 bases. The germline V gene has CDR1 LNHDA and CDR2 SQIVND (reference sequence). For the CDR3, the DNA is TGTGCCAGTAGACGCACGCTGGCAGGAAGCTATGGCTACACCTTC. This gives the protein CASRRTLAGSYGYTF.

The rearrangement joins TRBV7-9 to TRBJ2-1, with D possibly matching TRBD1 (6 bases). Trimming removed 5 bases at V and 0 bases at J, with 14 bases between. Germline CDR1 SEHNR, CDR2 FQNEAQ (reference sequence). The CDR3 totals 16 residues. The CDR3 coding sequence is TGTGCCAGCAGCCTCCCGGTGGGGGCCTCCTACAATGAGCAGTTCTTC. Protein sequence: CASSLPVGASYNEQFF.

This chain links TRBV19 with TRBJ2-7; 8 bases align to TRBD2. Germline CDR1 reads LNHDA; CDR2 reads SQIVND (reference sequence). V gave up 4 bases and J gave up 2 bases; unmatched junction bases: 1. The CDR3 contains 13 residues. In DNA form, the CDR3 reads TGTGCCAGTAGTAGGGGACTAGCCTACGAGCAGTACTTC. Encoded protein: CASSRGLAYEQYF. Together with reference TRBV19 and TRBJ2-7, the CDR3 gives the full variable domain: DGGITQSPKYLFRKEGQNVTLSCEQNLNHDAMYWYRQDPGQGLRLIYYSQIVNDFQKGDIAEGYSVSREKKESFPLTVTSAQKNPTAFYLCASSRGLAYEQYFGPGTRLTVT.

The J gene is TRBJ1-1, the V gene TRBV27; D is unresolved. The V end lost 0 bases, the J end lost 11 bases, and 10 bases lay between the germline ends. In germline, CDR1 is MNHEY, CDR2 SMNVEV (reference sequence). The CDR3 contains 12 residues. This CDR3 reads CASSLSKGRAFF. DNA of the CDR3: TGTGCCAGCAGTTTATCGAAAGGGAGGGCTTTCTTT.

The CDR3 nucleotides read TGTGCCATCAGCGCCACAGGGGAGGAGACTGAAGCTTTCTTT. Its translation: CAISATGEETEAFF. This chain joins TRBV10-3 and TRBJ1-1, with 7 positions matching TRBD1. Germline CDR1 ENHRY, CDR2 SYGVKD. CDR3 size: 14 residues. J lost 5 bases, V lost 6 bases, and 9 bases had no gene match.

The V and J genes are TRBV11-2 and TRBJ2-7; D possibly matches TRBD1 or TRBD2 (6 bases each). The CDR3 totals 14 residues. Trimming left V 6 bases short and J 2 bases short, with 14 bases between. The germline V gene has CDR1 SGHAT and CDR2 FQNNGV. The CDR3 DNA follows: TGTGCCAGCAGGCTCCTCGGGGGCCCCTACGAGCAGTACTTC. Translated: CASRLLGGPYEQYF.